This T cell receptor beta chain was found in a study of cytomegalovirus exposure and HLA in healthy donors. J gave up 4 bases and V 3 bases, and 3 bases lay outside the gene matches. The germline CDR1 and CDR2 sequences are SGHRS and YFSETQ. This CDR3 contains 15 residues. General study points: In an earlier analysis, productive rearrangement rates for most beta V segments clustered near 87% or 30%. Available immune exposure information was restricted to CMV serostatus only.

On this clone itself: Its antigen is unidentified.

The PCR used 60 Vbeta and 13 Jbeta primers. Study processing details: There were 80 million or so unique TCR beta chains by a later count, and about 12 million of them were shared. The table came from immunoSEQ multiplex PCR; TCRdb's copy has only in-frame clones and leaves some out. Clone size and the V and J calls come from that table; the DNA yielded D and trimming. Here the sample spans 90,000 to 100,000 clones, about 80% being singletons. The chain carries TRBV5-1 and TRBJ2-1, with 11 nucleotides matching TRBD1. The sample was PBMCs. The TCR originated in a man in his forties in good health and CMV-seropositive. CDR3 protein: CASSWTGGGYNEQFF. CDR3 DNA sequence: TGCGCCAGCAGCTGGACAGGGGGCGGTTACAATGAGCAGTTCTTC. The full variable domain, in which reference TRBV5-1 and TRBJ2-1 provide the parts outside the CDR3, is KAGVTQTPRYLIKTRGQQVTLSCSPISGHRSVSWYQQTPGQGLQFLFEYFSETQRNKGNFPGRFSGRQFSNSRSEMNVSTLELGDSALYLCASSWTGGGYNEQFFGPGTRLTVL.